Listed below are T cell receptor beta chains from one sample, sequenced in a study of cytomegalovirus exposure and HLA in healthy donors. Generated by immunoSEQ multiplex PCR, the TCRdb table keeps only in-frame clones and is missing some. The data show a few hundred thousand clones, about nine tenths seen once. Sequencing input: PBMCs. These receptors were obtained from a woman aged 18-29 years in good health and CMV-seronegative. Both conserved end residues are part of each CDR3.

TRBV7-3,CASSLGLQDEQFF
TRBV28,CASSFPGTGNTIYF
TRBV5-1,CASSLATSGNYNEQFF
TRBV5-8,CASSLEGTENTDTQYF
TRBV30,CAWFCPGGMFGDGYTF
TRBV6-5,CASSYSANEKLFF
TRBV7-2,CASSFGGRSHEQYF
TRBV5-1,CASSPDGGSLSRAFF
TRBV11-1,CASSPEAGNEQFF
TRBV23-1,CASSQTPIRAIGYTF
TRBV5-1,CASSLAGFLPGEQFF
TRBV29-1,CSVKRTGDGELFF
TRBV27,CASSLGTGETQYF
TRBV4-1,CASSPAMTGGFDEQYF
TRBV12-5,CASGLATGGSDDQPQHF